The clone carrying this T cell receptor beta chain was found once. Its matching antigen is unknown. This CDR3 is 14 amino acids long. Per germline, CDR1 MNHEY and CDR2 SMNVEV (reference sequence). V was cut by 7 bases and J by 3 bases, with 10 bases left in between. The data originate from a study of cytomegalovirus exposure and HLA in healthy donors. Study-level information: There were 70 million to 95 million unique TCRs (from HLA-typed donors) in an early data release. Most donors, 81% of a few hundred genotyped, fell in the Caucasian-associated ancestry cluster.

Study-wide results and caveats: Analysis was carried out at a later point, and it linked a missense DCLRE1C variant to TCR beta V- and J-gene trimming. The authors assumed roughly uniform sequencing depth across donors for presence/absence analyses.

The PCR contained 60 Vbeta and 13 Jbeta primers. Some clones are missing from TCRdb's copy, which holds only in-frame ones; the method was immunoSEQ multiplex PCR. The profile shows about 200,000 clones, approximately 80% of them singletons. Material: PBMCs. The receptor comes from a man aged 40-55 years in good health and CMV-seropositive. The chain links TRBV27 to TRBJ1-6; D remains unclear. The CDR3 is CASMSTSYNSPLHF. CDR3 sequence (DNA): TGTGCCAGCATGTCGACAAGCTATAATTCACCCCTCCACTTT.